Listed below are T cell receptor beta chains from one sample, sequenced in a study of T cell changes during pregnancy in multiple sclerosis. Sequencing was performed with immunoSEQ multiplex PCR; in TCRdb, only in-frame clones are kept and a portion is missing. Among some 64,000 clones listed, 80% to 95% were seen once. The starting material was peripheral blood, obtained in the first trimester of pregnancy. The source is a female donor with multiple sclerosis, enrolled in a pregnancy study. Both conserved end residues are trimmed from each CDR3.

J gene: TRBJ2-3; V gene: TRBV6-6; CDR3 protein: ASSFRGRTTDTQY
J gene: TRBJ2-7; V gene: TRBV27; CDR3 protein: ASSLSGTGYEQY
J gene: TRBJ2-2; V gene: TRBV30; CDR3 protein: AWSVLAGGVGELF
J gene: TRBJ1-5; V gene: TRBV2; CDR3 protein: ASSEERANSNQPQH
J gene: TRBJ2-3; V gene: TRBV27; CDR3 protein: ASSLIGDRYTDTQY
J gene: TRBJ1-1; V gene: TRBV28; CDR3 protein: ASSLPTENTEAF
J gene: TRBJ2-1; V gene: TRBV19; CDR3 protein: ASSRVRDRGPYNEQF
J gene: TRBJ2-7; V gene: TRBV2; CDR3 protein: ASSGQGYEQY
J gene: TRBJ2-7; V gene: TRBV19; CDR3 protein: ASSERTGIYEQY
J gene: TRBJ2-1; V gene: TRBV2; CDR3 protein: ASSEEGLVYNEQF
J gene: TRBJ2-1; V gene: TRBV27; CDR3 protein: ASSSLRLANEQF
J gene: TRBJ2-7; V gene: TRBV9; CDR3 protein: ASSRWDSMNEQY
J gene: TRBJ2-5; V gene: TRBV7-9; CDR3 protein: ASSLRASRLETQY
J gene: TRBJ2-1; V gene: TRBV5-4; CDR3 protein: ASSPGVGGNNEQF
J gene: TRBJ2-3; V gene: TRBV21-1; CDR3 protein: ASSKDTTTTDTQY
J gene: TRBJ2-7; V gene: TRBV5-1; CDR3 protein: ASSLTPSYEQY
J gene: TRBJ2-1; V gene: TRBV14; CDR3 protein: ASSFAYNEQF
J gene: TRBJ2-7; V gene: TRBV7-2; CDR3 protein: ASSLRFYGGQHEQY
J gene: TRBJ2-1; V gene: TRBV2; CDR3 protein: ASSEEQLNEQF
J gene: TRBJ2-1; V gene: TRBV7-2; CDR3 protein: ASSLEGGRGAYNEQF
J gene: TRBJ2-3; V gene: TRBV14; CDR3 protein: ASSQGGGTAQY
J gene: TRBJ2-1; V gene: TRBV10-3; CDR3 protein: AISDPGTSGRDNEQF
J gene: TRBJ2-3; V gene: TRBV29-1; CDR3 protein: SVERLAGGYRFGY
J gene: TRBJ1-2; V gene: TRBV27; CDR3 protein: ASSPLTGPGGYT
J gene: TRBJ2-2; V gene: TRBV16; CDR3 protein: ASSPANTGELF
J gene: TRBJ2-5; V gene: TRBV7-6; CDR3 protein: ASSLGTGGRQETQY
J gene: TRBJ1-1; V gene: TRBV19; CDR3 protein: ASTTLGQGRGEAF
J gene: TRBJ2-7; V gene: TRBV15; CDR3 protein: ATTGGQREGYEQY
J gene: TRBJ1-2; V gene: TRBV21-1; CDR3 protein: ASSPSDPREDGYT
J gene: TRBJ2-1; V gene: TRBV11-2; CDR3 protein: ASRTGLAGRGSYNEQF
J gene: TRBJ2-2; V gene: TRBV7-2; CDR3 protein: ASSLMIAGAWELF
J gene: TRBJ2-7; V gene: TRBV4-3; CDR3 protein: ASSQGLAGVSYEQY
J gene: TRBJ1-2; V gene: TRBV27; CDR3 protein: ASSDRGEDGYT
J gene: TRBJ2-7; V gene: TRBV7-9; CDR3 protein: ASGPGQEIYEQY
J gene: TRBJ2-3; V gene: TRBV9; CDR3 protein: ASSPLAGGDTQY
J gene: TRBJ2-1; V gene: TRBV28; CDR3 protein: ASSSPGAGGYYDEQF
J gene: TRBJ2-1; V gene: TRBV7-2; CDR3 protein: ASSVTSGTGDNEQF
J gene: TRBJ1-1; V gene: TRBV7-9; CDR3 protein: ASSLTDTNTEAF
J gene: TRBJ2-5; V gene: TRBV5-4; CDR3 protein: ASSLRQGYQETQY
J gene: TRBJ2-1; V gene: TRBV7-2; CDR3 protein: ASSSFGESANEQF
J gene: TRBJ2-3; V gene: TRBV7-9; CDR3 protein: ASSYLAGFTDTQY
J gene: TRBJ2-7; V gene: TRBV27; CDR3 protein: ASSLSIEGTYEQY
J gene: TRBJ2-1; V gene: TRBV29-1; CDR3 protein: SVLSLFNEQF
J gene: TRBJ2-1; V gene: TRBV29-1; CDR3 protein: SVGLTGNEQF
J gene: TRBJ1-1; V gene: TRBV7-9; CDR3 protein: ASSSSFSVGAF
J gene: TRBJ2-1; V gene: TRBV2; CDR3 protein: ASRGGRAANEQF
J gene: TRBJ2-2; V gene: TRBV6-1; CDR3 protein: ASSELGAELNTGELF
J gene: TRBJ1-5; V gene: TRBV19; CDR3 protein: ASSIDQGGFFQPQH
J gene: TRBJ2-7; V gene: TRBV4-2; CDR3 protein: ASSQGGPYEQY
J gene: TRBJ1-1; V gene: TRBV10-3; CDR3 protein: AIGQRNTEAF
J gene: TRBJ2-1; V gene: TRBV19; CDR3 protein: ASSPWASGIYNEQF
J gene: TRBJ2-1; V gene: TRBV28; CDR3 protein: ASSRTGFSYNEQF
J gene: TRBJ1-2; V gene: TRBV28; CDR3 protein: ASRAGRNYGYT
J gene: TRBJ1-1; V gene: TRBV29-1; CDR3 protein: SVGTGNTEAF
J gene: TRBJ1-1; V gene: TRBV2; CDR3 protein: ASSVAGNTEAF
J gene: TRBJ2-3; V gene: TRBV5-1; CDR3 protein: ASNLAGGASTQY
J gene: TRBJ2-3; V gene: TRBV5-6; CDR3 protein: ASSLVNLGDTQY
J gene: TRBJ2-1; V gene: TRBV30; CDR3 protein: AWSAPMTSPARF
J gene: TRBJ2-4; V gene: TRBV9; CDR3 protein: ASSVATAAAIQY